What follows are 9 T cell receptor beta chains derived from one specimen sequenced in a study of T-cell memory formation after mild COVID-19. From the 5' RACE reads, TCRdb called clonotypes with MiXCR, one entry per CDR3 protein. The sample has 200,000 to 300,000 distinct CDR3 sequences, roughly 10% seen once. Sequenced sample: PBMCs or a T cell subset sorted from them (not recorded which). These receptors all stem from a man between 18 and 29 years old who had mild COVID-19 (a few samples of this study predate the infection). Cell type and time point are not known.

The chain has TRBV9 and TRBJ2-5; D call uncertain. Trimming removed 0 bases from V and 9 bases from J, with 12 bases in between. Germline CDR1 SGDLS, CDR2 YYNGEE. The CDR3 spans 13 residues. The CDR3 nucleotides read TGTGCCAGCAGCGTAGATAACGCCGGGCCCCAGTACTTC. It encodes CASSVDNAGPQYF.

This chain connects TRBV7-8 to TRBJ1-6, with D possibly TRBD1 on 5 matching bases. In germline, CDR1 is SGHVS, CDR2 FQNEAQ. The germline V and J ends were trimmed by 4 bases and 7 bases, with 17 bases remaining between them. The length of the CDR3 is 16 residues. The CDR3 DNA reads as TGTGCCAGCAGCTGGGGGACGGTGAGAGGCAATTCACCCCTCCACTTT. As protein: CASSWGTVRGNSPLHF.

V gene TRBV6-2 or TRBV6-3 combines with J gene TRBJ2-7; D ambiguous. CDR1 is MNHEY, CDR2 SVGEGT, per germline. The CDR3 has 11 residues. Trimming left V 5 bases short and J 2 bases short, with 4 bases between. DNA of the CDR3: TGTGCCAGCAGTAGGACCTACGAGCAGTACTTC. Translation: CASSRTYEQYF.

This clonotype was seen a handful of times. The chain employs TRBV10-3 and TRBJ1-2; D call uncertain. The CDR3 consists of 11 residues. V was trimmed by 9 bases and J by 10 bases, leaving 15 bases between them. From germline, CDR1 is ENHRY and CDR2 SYGVKD. The CDR3 is CAIGLSGNYTF. In DNA, the CDR3 is TGTGCCATAGGATTGTCCGGGAACTACACCTTC.

This clonotype appeared a few times. For the CDR3, the DNA is TGTGCCAGCAGCTTAAGTGAGGGATTCTACGAGCAGTACGTC. Residues: CASSLSEGFYEQYV. This chain uses TRBV7-2 with TRBJ2-7; D is perhaps TRBD2 (5 bases). CDR3 length equals 14 residues. Trimming took off 2 bases at V and 3 bases at J, with 11 bases between the two ends. Germline V gene lookup returns CDR1 SGHTA and CDR2 FQGNSA.

This clonotype came up many times. This chain uses TRBV7-6 with TRBJ2-2; tentatively, D is TRBD1 or TRBD2 (5 bases each). Germline loops: CDR1 SGHVS, CDR2 FNYEAQ. The germline V and J ends were trimmed by 4 bases and 1 base, with 10 bases remaining between them. The CDR3 length is 15 residues. The CDR3: CASSSSRGNTGELFF. CDR3 bases: TGTGCCAGCAGCTCCTCGAGGGGGAACACCGGGGAGCTGTTTTTT.

The chain carries TRBV7-9 and TRBJ2-3; no definite D call. Germline V gene sequence: CDR1 SEHNR, CDR2 FQNEAQ (reference sequence). The CDR3 totals 15 residues. Trimming removed 5 bases at V and 2 bases at J, with 14 bases between. The CDR3, as DNA: TGTGCCAGCAGCCCCTACTTCCCCTCCACAGATACGCAGTATTTT. Encoded protein: CASSPYFPSTDTQYF.

The table lists this clonotype with a few counts. The gene calls are TRBV12-3 or TRBV12-4 and TRBJ1-5, with unresolved D. The V end lost 5 bases, the J end lost 4 bases, and 12 bases lay between the germline ends. This CDR3 comprises 14 residues. The CDR3 loop is CASSLYSANQPQHF. CDR3 DNA: TGTGCCAGCAGTCTGTACAGCGCTAATCAGCCCCAGCATTTT.

The V gene is TRBV5-1, the J gene TRBJ2-5, with 11 nucleotides matching TRBD1. The V gene's germline CDR1 is SGHRS and CDR2 YFSETQ. The length of the CDR3 is 18 residues. J gave up 2 bases and V 4 bases, and 13 bases lay outside the gene matches. The CDR3 is CASSHGTGGILRQETQYF. CDR3 nucleotide sequence: TGCGCCAGCAGCCACGGGACAGGGGGAATTTTGAGACAAGAGACCCAGTACTTC.